These T cell receptor beta chains were read from a single sample in a study of patients and donors after allogeneic stem cell transplantation. TCRdb recomputed calls from the RT-PCR reads with MiXCR, one row per CDR3 protein. The profile covers some 960,000 distinct CDR3 sequences, with 18% appearing a single time and around 6% taken by the ten largest. Sequencing input: blood, either unsorted or a sorted T cell fraction (not recorded which). The receptors derive from a human donor who was either an allogeneic HSCT recipient or a stem cell or donor lymphocyte infusion donor (not recorded which). It is not recorded whose cells these are; they may come from a transplant donor. Both conserved end residues are part of each CDR3. D genes are given only for firm matches. Clone sizes are given selectively: once, few, many, or a class where the clone is expanded.

v_gene,j_gene,abundance,d_gene,CDR3aa,CDR3nt
TRBV20-1,TRBJ2-1,NA,NA,CSAPRGALPGEQFF,TGCAGTGCCCCACGTGGAGCGCTACCGGGCGAGCAGTTCTTC
TRBV5-1,TRBJ1-1,few,TRBD1,CASSTRTGLGDTEAFF,TGCGCCAGCAGCACCCGGACAGGGCTGGGGGACACTGAAGCTTTCTTT
TRBV11-3,TRBJ2-7,NA,TRBD2,CASSLDGTSGNYEQYF,TGTGCCAGCAGCTTAGATGGGACTAGCGGGAATTACGAGCAGTACTTC
TRBV7-8,TRBJ2-3,few,TRBD2,CASSRPGLAADTQYF,TGTGCCAGCAGCCGTCCGGGACTAGCAGCAGATACGCAGTATTTT
TRBV7-8,TRBJ1-1,NA,TRBD1,CASSLRTGEYTEAFF,TGTGCCAGCAGCTTGCGGACAGGGGAATACACTGAAGCTTTCTTT
TRBV4-2,TRBJ2-1,few,TRBD2,CASSQDTSGSPYNEQFF,TGTGCCAGCAGCCAGGACACTAGCGGGAGTCCCTACAATGAGCAGTTCTTC
TRBV7-9,TRBJ1-2,few,NA,CASSLEGDSYTF,TGTGCCAGCAGCTTAGAGGGGGATAGCTACACCTTC
TRBV4-1,TRBJ2-2,few,NA,CASSQFPFYTGELFF,TGCGCCAGCAGCCAATTCCCTTTTTACACCGGGGAGCTGTTTTTT
TRBV6-1,TRBJ2-2,NA,TRBD1,CASSEAGTGWNTGELFF,TGTGCCAGCAGTGAAGCTGGGACAGGGTGGAACACCGGGGAGCTGTTTTTT
TRBV29-1,TRBJ1-2,few,NA,CSVDTGTSYGYTF,TGCAGCGTTGATACAGGGACGAGCTATGGCTACACCTTC
TRBV20-1,TRBJ1-1,NA,NA,CSATGGGYDTEAFF,TGCAGTGCTACAGGCGGGGGGTATGACACTGAAGCTTTCTTT
TRBV12-3/TRBV12-4,TRBJ1-3,many,NA,CASSLRGAGGNTIYF,TGTGCCAGCAGTCTACGAGGGGCAGGCGGAAACACCATATATTTT
TRBV15,TRBJ2-5,NA,NA,CATSRGNSQETQYF,TGTGCCACCAGCAGAGGGAACAGTCAAGAGACCCAGTACTTC
TRBV29-1,TRBJ2-7,many,TRBD1,CSVDGDRGYEQYF,TGCAGCGTTGATGGGGACAGGGGTTACGAGCAGTACTTC
TRBV7-2,TRBJ1-2,NA,NA,CASSQKAGAWHGYTF,TGTGCCAGCAGCCAAAAGGCGGGCGCATGGCATGGCTACACCTTC
TRBV9,TRBJ2-1,few,TRBD2,CASSLTPGLATINEQFF,TGTGCCAGCAGTCTCACTCCGGGACTAGCGACAATCAATGAGCAGTTCTTC
TRBV7-2,TRBJ1-2,few,NA,CASSLGDAGAIYGYTF,TGTGCCAGCAGCTTAGGGGATGCGGGGGCCATCTATGGCTACACCTTC
TRBV11-3,TRBJ2-7,NA,TRBD2,CASSRRGTSGGPYEQYF,TGTGCCAGCAGCCGAAGGGGGACTAGCGGGGGACCCTACGAGCAGTACTTC
TRBV9,TRBJ2-5,NA,TRBD2,CASSVGAGGPGETQYF,TGTGCCAGCAGCGTAGGAGCGGGAGGGCCTGGAGAGACCCAGTACTTC
TRBV5-1,TRBJ2-3,NA,NA,CASSLGGPPTDTQYF,TGCGCCAGCAGCTTGGGTGGACCCCCCACAGATACGCAGTATTTT
TRBV12-3/TRBV12-4,TRBJ2-5,few,NA,CASSTPGPPLIAETQYF,TGTGCCAGCAGTACACCGGGACCGCCGTTGATTGCAGAGACCCAGTACTTC
TRBV3-1,TRBJ1-1,few,NA,CASSQGIGGPEAFF,TGTGCCAGCAGCCAAGGGATTGGTGGCCCTGAAGCTTTCTTT